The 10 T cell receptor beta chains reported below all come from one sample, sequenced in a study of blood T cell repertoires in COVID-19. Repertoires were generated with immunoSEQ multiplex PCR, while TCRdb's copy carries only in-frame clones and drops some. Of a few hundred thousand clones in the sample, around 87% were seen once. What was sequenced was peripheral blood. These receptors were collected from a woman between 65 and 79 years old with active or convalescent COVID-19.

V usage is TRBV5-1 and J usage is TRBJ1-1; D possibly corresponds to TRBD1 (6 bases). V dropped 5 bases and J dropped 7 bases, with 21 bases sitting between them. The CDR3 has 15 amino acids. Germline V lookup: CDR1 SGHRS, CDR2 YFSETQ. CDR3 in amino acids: CASSPTGLTTLEAFF. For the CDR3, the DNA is TGCGCCAGCAGTCCGACAGGTCTTACAACGCTTGAAGCTTTCTTT.

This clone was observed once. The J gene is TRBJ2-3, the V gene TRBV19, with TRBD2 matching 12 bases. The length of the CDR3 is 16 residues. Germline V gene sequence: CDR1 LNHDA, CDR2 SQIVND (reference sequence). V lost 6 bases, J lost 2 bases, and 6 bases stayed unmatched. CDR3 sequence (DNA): TGTGCCAGTAGCAAGACTAGCGGGGGACTCACAGATACGCAGTATTTT. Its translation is CASSKTSGGLTDTQYF.

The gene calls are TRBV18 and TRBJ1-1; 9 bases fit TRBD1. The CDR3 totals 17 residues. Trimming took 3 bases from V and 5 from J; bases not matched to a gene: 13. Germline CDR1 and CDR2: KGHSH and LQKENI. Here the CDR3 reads CASSPFSPTGGETEAFF. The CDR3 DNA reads TGTGCCAGCTCACCCTTCAGCCCGACAGGGGGTGAGACTGAAGCTTTCTTT.

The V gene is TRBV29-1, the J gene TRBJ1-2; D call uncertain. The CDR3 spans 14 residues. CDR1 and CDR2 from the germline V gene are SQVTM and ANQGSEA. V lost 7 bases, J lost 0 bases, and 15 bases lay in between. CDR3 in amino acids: CSASTYGANYGYTF. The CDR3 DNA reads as TGCAGCGCATCCACTTACGGAGCTAACTATGGCTACACCTTC.

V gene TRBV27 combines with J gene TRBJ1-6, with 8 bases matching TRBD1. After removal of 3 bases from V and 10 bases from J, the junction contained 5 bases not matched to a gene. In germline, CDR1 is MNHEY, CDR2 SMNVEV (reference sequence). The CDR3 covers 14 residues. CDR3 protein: CASSFDRGGSPLHF. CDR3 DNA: TGTGCCAGCAGTTTCGACAGGGGCGGATCACCCCTCCACTTT.

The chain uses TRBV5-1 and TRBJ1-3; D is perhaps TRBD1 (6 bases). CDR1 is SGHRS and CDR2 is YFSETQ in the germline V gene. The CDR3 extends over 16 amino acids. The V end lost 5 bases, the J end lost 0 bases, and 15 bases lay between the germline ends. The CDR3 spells CASSRDISLSGNTIYF. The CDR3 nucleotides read TGCGCCAGCAGTCGGGACATATCGCTCTCTGGAAACACCATATATTTT.

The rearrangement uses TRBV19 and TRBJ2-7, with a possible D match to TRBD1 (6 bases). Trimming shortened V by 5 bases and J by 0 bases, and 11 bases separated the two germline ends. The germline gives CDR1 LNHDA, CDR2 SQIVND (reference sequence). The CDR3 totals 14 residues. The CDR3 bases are TGTGCCAGTAGTCAGGGGCACCGCTCCTACGAGCAGTACTTC. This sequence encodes CASSQGHRSYEQYF.

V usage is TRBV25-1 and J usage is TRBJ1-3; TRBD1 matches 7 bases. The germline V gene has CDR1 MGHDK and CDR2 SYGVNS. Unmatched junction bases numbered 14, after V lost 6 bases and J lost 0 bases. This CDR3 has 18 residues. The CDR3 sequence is CASRFRDSSFVSGNTIYF. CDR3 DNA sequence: TGTGCCAGCAGGTTCCGGGACAGCTCCTTTGTCTCTGGAAACACCATATATTTT.

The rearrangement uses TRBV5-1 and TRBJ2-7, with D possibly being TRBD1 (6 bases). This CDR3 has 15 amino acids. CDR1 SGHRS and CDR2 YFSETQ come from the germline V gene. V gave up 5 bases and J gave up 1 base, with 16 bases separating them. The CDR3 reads CASRHSQGPSYEQYF. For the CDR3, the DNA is TGCGCCAGCAGACACTCTCAGGGGCCATCCTACGAGCAGTACTTC. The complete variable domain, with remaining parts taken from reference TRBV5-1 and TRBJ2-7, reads KAGVTQTPRYLIKTRGQQVTLSCSPISGHRSVSWYQQTPGQGLQFLFEYFSETQRNKGNFPGRFSGRQFSNSRSEMNVSTLELGDSALYLCASRHSQGPSYEQYFGPGTRLTVT.

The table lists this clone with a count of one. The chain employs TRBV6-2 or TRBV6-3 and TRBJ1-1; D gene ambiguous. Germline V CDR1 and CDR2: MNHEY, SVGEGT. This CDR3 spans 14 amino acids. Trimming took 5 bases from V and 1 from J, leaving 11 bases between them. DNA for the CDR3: TGTGCCAGCAGTCCCGGAGGGCAGAACACTGAAGCTTTCTTT. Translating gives CASSPGGQNTEAFF.